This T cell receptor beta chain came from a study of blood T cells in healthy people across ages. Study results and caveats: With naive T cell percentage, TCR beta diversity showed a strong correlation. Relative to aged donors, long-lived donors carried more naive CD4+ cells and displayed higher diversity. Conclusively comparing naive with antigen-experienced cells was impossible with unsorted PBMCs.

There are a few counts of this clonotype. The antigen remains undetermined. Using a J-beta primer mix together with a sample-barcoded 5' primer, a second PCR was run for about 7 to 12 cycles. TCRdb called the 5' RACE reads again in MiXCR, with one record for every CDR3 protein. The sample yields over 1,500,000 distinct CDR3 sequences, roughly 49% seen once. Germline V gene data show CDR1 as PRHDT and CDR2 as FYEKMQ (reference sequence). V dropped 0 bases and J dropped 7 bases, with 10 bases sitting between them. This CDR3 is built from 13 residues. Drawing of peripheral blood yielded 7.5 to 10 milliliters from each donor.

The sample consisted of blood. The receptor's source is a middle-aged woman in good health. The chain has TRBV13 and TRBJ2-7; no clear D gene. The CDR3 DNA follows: TGTGCCAGCAGCTTAGGGTCCCGAGGAGAGCAGTACTTC. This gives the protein CASSLGSRGEQYF.